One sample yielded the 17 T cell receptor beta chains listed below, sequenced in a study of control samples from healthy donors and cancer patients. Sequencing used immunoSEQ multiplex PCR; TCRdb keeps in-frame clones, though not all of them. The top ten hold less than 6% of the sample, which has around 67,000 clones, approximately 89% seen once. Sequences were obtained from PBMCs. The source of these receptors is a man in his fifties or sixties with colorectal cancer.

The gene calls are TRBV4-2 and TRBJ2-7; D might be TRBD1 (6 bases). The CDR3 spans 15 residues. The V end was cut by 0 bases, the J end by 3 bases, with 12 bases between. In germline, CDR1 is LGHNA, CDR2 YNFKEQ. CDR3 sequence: CASSQEDSRLYEQYF. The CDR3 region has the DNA TGTGCCAGCAGCCAAGAGGACAGCCGACTCTACGAGCAGTACTTC.

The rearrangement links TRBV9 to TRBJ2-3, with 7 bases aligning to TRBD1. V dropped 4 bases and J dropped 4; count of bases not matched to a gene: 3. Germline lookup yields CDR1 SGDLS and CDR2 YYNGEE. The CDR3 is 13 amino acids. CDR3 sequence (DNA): TGTGCCAGCAGCCATACAGGGGCAGATACGCAGTATTTT. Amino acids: CASSHTGADTQYF.

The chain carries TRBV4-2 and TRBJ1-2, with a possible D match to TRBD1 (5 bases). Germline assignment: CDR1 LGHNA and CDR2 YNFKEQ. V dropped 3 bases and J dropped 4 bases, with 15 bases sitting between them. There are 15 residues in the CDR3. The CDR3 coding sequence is TGTGCCAGCAGCCAGCGGAGGGACCCCAGCTATGGCTACACCTTC. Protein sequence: CASSQRRDPSYGYTF.

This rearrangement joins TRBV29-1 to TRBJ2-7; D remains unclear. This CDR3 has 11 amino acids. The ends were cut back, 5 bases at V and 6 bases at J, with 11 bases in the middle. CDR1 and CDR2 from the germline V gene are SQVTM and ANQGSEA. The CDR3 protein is CSVHALGEQYF. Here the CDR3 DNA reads TGCAGCGTTCACGCCCTCGGCGAGCAGTACTTC.

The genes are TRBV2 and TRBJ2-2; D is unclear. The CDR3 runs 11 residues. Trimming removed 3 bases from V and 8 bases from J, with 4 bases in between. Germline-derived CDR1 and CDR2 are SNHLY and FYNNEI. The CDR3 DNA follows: TGTGCCAGCAGTGACTCGGGGGAGCTGTTTTTT. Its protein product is CASSDSGELFF.

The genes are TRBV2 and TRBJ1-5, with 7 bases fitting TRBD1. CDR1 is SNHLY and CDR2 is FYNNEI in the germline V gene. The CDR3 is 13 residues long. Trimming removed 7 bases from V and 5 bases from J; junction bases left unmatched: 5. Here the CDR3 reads CASTRQGYQPQHF. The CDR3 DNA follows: TGTGCCAGCACCCGACAGGGTTATCAGCCCCAGCATTTT.

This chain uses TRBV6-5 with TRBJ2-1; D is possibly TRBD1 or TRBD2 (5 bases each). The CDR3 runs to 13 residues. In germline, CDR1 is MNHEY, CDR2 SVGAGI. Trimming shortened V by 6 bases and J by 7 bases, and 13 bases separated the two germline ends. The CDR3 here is CASSLGRRNEQFF. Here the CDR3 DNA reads TGTGCCAGCAGCCTGGGACGACGTAATGAGCAGTTCTTC.

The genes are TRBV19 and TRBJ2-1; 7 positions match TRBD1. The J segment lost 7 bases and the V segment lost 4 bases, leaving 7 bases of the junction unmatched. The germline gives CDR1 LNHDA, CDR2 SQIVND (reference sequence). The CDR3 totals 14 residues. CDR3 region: CASSTTGLWNEQFF. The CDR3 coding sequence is TGTGCCAGTAGTACGACAGGGCTTTGGAATGAGCAGTTCTTC.

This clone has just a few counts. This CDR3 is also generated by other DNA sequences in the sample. As DNA, the CDR3 is TGTGCCAGCAGCTTAGTGGGGCAGGGGGCCTACGAGCAGTACTTC. Its protein is CASSLVGQGAYEQYF. This chain joins TRBV11-2 and TRBJ2-7; 7 nucleotides match TRBD1. V lost 1 base and J lost 2; bases outside the gene matches: 5. Germline CDR1 SGHAT, CDR2 FQNNGV. This CDR3 region has 15 residues.

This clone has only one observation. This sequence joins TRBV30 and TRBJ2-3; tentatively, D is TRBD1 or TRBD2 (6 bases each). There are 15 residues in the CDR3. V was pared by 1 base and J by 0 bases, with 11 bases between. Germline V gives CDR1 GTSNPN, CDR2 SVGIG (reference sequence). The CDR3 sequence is CAWSEGGVSTDTQYF. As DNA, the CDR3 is TGTGCCTGGAGTGAGGGGGGAGTAAGCACAGATACGCAGTATTTT. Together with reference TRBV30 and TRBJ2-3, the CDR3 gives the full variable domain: SQTIHQWPATLVQPVGSPLSLECTVEGTSNPNLYWYRQAAGRGLQLLFYSVGIGQISSEVPQNLSASRPQDRQFILSSKKLLLSDSGFYLCAWSEGGVSTDTQYFGPGTRLTVL.

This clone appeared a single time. Written as DNA, the CDR3 is TGTGCCAGCAGCTTAGTTGTCCCGGGACAGGGTTTATACGAGCAGTACTTC. This gives the protein CASSLVVPGQGLYEQYF. The chain is built from TRBV7-6 and TRBJ2-7; TRBD1 agrees at 9 bases. The CDR3 is 17 amino acids. V shed 1 base and J 4 bases; nucleotides not matched to a gene: 11. Germline assignment: CDR1 SGHVS and CDR2 FNYEAQ.

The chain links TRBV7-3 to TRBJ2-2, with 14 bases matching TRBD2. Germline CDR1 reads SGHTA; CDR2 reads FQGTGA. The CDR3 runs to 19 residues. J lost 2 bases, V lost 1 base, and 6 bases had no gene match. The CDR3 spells CASSLKAGLAGGNTGELFF. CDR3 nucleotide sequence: TGTGCCAGCAGCTTAAAGGCAGGACTAGCGGGGGGTAACACCGGGGAGCTGTTTTTT.

CDR3 sequence (DNA): TGTGCCTGGAGTGTACCCAGGGATTCACCCCTCCACTTT. Translated, it gives CAWSVPRDSPLHF. The gene calls are TRBV30 and TRBJ1-6, with D possibly matching TRBD1 (5 bases). The germline V gene encodes CDR1 GTSNPN and CDR2 SVGIG (reference sequence). V lost 0 bases, J lost 8 bases, and 8 bases lay in between. The CDR3 covers 13 residues. Filled out from reference TRBV30 and TRBJ1-6, the complete variable domain reads SQTIHQWPATLVQPVGSPLSLECTVEGTSNPNLYWYRQAAGRGLQLLFYSVGIGQISSEVPQNLSASRPQDRQFILSSKKLLLSDSGFYLCAWSVPRDSPLHFGNGTRLTVT.

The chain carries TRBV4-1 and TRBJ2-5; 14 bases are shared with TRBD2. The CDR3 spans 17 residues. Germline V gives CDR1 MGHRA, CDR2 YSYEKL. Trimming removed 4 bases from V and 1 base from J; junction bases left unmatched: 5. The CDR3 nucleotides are TGCGCCAGCAGCCTAGGGACTAGCGGGGGACCCCAAGAGACCCAGTACTTC. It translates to CASSLGTSGGPQETQYF.

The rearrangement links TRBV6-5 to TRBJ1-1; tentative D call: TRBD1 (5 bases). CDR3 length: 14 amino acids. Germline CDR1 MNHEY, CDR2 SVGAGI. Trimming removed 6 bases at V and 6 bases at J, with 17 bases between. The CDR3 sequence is CASRANMRGSEAFF. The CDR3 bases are TGTGCCAGCAGGGCCAATATGAGGGGCTCTGAAGCTTTCTTT.

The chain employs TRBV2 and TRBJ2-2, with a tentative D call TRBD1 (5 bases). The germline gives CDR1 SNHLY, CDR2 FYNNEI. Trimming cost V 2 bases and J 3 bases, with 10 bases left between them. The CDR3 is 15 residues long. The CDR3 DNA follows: TGTGCCAGCAGTGAAAAAGACAGTTACACCGGGGAGCTGTTTTTT. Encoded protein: CASSEKDSYTGELFF.

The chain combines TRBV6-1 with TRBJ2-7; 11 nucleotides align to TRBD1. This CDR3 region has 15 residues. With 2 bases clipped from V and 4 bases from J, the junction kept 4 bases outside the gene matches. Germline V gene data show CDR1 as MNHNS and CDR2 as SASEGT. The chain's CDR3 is CASSEPGTGGYEQYF. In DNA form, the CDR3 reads TGTGCCAGCAGTGAACCCGGGACAGGGGGTTACGAGCAGTACTTC.